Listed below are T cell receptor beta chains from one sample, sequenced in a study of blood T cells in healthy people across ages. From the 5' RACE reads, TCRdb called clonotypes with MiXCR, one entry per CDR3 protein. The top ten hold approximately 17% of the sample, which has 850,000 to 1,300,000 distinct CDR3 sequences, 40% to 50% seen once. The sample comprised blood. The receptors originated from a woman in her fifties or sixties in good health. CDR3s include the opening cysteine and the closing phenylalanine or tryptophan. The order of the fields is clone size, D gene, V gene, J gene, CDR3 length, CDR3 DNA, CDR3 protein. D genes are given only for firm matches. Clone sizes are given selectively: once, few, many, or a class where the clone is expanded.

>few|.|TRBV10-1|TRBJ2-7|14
TGCGCCAGCAGTGAGGCGGGGTATTCCTACGAGCAGTACTTC
CASSEAGYSYEQYF
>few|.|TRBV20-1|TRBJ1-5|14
TGCAGTGCTAGACCCCAGTTTAGCAATCAGCCCCAGCATTTT
CSARPQFSNQPQHF
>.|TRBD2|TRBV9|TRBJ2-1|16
TGTGCCAGCAGCGTAGCCCCCGGAGGCGGGAGGGGTGAGCAGTTCTTC
CASSVAPGGGRGEQFF
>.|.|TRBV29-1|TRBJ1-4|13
TGCAGCGTCCTCCGGGACACTAATGAAAAACTGTTTTTT
CSVLRDTNEKLFF
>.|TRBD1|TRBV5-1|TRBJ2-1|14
TGCGCCAGCAGCTGGGGACAGGGTATAGGTGAGCAGTTCTTC
CASSWGQGIGEQFF
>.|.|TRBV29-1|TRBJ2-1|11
TGCAGCGGACGGACTGACCATGAGCAGTTCTTC
CSGRTDHEQFF
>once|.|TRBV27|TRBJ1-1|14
TGTGCCAGCAGTTTATCATGGGGGGCCACTGAAGCTTTCTTT
CASSLSWGATEAFF
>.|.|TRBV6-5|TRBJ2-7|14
TGTGCCAGCAGTTACTCGGCAGGGAGAAACGAGCAGTACTTC
CASSYSAGRNEQYF
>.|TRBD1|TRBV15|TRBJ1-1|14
TGTGCCACCAGCCCCGAGGACAGGGCTCCTGAAGCTTTCTTT
CATSPEDRAPEAFF
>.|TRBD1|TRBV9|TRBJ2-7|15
TGTGCCAGCAGCGTAGGGGGACAGGGTCTCAATGAGCAGTACTTC
CASSVGGQGLNEQYF
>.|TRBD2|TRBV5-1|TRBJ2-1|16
TGCGCCAGCTCCCTTCCCGGGGGAGGGCACGTAAATGAGCAGTTCTTC
CASSLPGGGHVNEQFF
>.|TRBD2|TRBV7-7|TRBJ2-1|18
TGTGCCAGCAGCCCAGCCATAGGAGGGCGGGAGAGTACCGGTGAGCAGTTCTTC
CASSPAIGGRESTGEQFF
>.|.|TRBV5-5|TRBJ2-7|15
TGTGCCAGCAGTCGGCTGAGGGACGGGAGCTACGAGCAGTACTTC
CASSRLRDGSYEQYF
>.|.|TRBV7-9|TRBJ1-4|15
TGTGCCAGCAGCCCAGGGGCCCTCCCTAATGAAAAACTGTTTTTT
CASSPGALPNEKLFF
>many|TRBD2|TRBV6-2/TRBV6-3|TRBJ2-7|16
TGTGCCAGCAGTCCCTGGGCTAGCGGGAGTCTCAACGAGCAGTACTTC
CASSPWASGSLNEQYF
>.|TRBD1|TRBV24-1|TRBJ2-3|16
TGTGCCACCAGTGAATTTCGGACAGGGCCAACAGATACGCAGTATTTT
CATSEFRTGPTDTQYF
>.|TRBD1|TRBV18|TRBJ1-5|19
TGTGCCAGCTCACCACCACCGGACAGGGTCGGTTATAGCAATCAGCCCCAGCATTTT
CASSPPPDRVGYSNQPQHF
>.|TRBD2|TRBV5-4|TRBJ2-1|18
TGTGCCAGCAGCTCTGGGACTAGCGGGACGTCATCCTACAATGAGCAGTTCTTC
CASSSGTSGTSSYNEQFF
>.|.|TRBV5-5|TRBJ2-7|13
TGTGCCAGCAGCTTGGATATTACCTACGAGCAGTACTTC
CASSLDITYEQYF
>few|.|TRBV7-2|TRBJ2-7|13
TGTGCCAGCAGCTTACTAGGGGCCTACGAGCAGTACTTC
CASSLLGAYEQYF
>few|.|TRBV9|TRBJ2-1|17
TGTGCCAGCAGCGTAGAGGGGGGGTTGGCCTCCTACAATGAGCAGTTCTTC
CASSVEGGLASYNEQFF
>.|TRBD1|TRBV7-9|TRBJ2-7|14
TGTGCCAGCAGCCCCCGGACAGGGGTGTACGGGCAATACTTC
CASSPRTGVYGQYF
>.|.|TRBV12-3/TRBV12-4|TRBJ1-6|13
TGTGCCAGCAGTTTAAGCGAGCATTCACCCCTCCACTTT
CASSLSEHSPLHF
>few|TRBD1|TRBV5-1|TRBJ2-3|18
TGCGCCAGCAGCTTGTTTTGGGACAGGGCTAAACTTACAGATACGCAGTATTTT
CASSLFWDRAKLTDTQYF
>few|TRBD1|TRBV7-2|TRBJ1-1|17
TGTGCCAGCAGCTTACGGCTGTACAGGGGGTCGGGCACTGAAGCTTTCTTT
CASSLRLYRGSGTEAFF
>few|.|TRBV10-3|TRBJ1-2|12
TGTGCCATCAGTGAGTCGTCGTGGGCCTACACCTTC
CAISESSWAYTF
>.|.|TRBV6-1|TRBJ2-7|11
TGTGCCAGCGGGGATTTCGACGAGCAGTACTTC
CASGDFDEQYF